This T cell receptor beta chain was sequenced in a study of blood T cell repertoires in COVID-19. In the study overall: Nucleic acid was either cDNA or gDNA, and it came from T cells, B-cell-depleted T cells, or PBMCs.

How the authors handled the data: Estimates of nucleated cell counts were drawn from the amplification of reference gene primers. Assay: immunoSEQ multiplex PCR; the TCRdb copy retains only in-frame clones and omits some. V, J and clone size were drawn from that table, and D and trimming were deduced from the DNA. The sample carries about 150,000 clones, 87% recorded once. V lost 4 bases, J lost 6 bases, and 13 bases lay in between. CDR1 is SGHRS, CDR2 YFSETQ, per germline. The CDR3 is 13 residues long. Each participant's cohort was designated according to participant-reported clinical history. The rearrangement joins TRBV5-1 to TRBJ1-1, with D possibly matching TRBD1 (5 bases). Sequencing was carried out using PBMCs or T cells enriched from blood (not recorded which). The sequence was obtained from a woman aged 35 to 49 who had been exposed to COVID-19. Here the CDR3 DNA reads TGCGCCAGCAGCATGAAATCAGGGTCTGAAGCTTTCTTT. Its translation: CASSMKSGSEAFF. Complete variable domain (other parts from reference TRBV5-1 and TRBJ1-1): KAGVTQTPRYLIKTRGQQVTLSCSPISGHRSVSWYQQTPGQGLQFLFEYFSETQRNKGNFPGRFSGRQFSNSRSEMNVSTLELGDSALYLCASSMKSGSEAFFGQGTRLTVV.